This T cell receptor beta chain was captured in a study of Tregs in tolerant kidney transplant recipients. Regarding this clone: The target antigen is unknown.

Points from the study as a whole: The most relevant donor-specific Treg TCRbeta repertoire apparently came from expansion with activated donor B cells. This study did not directly address biological reproducibility. Validation in larger populations is needed because few patients were studied.

After removal of 7 bases from V and 3 bases from J, the junction contained 5 bases not matched to a gene. Germline-derived CDR1 and CDR2 are MNHEY and SVGAGI. This CDR3 is 13 amino acids long. Clones were sequenced by immunoSEQ multiplex PCR, and TCRdb holds only the in-frame ones, with some missing. The sample records about 240,000 clones, roughly four fifths being singletons. The source of this sequence is a human donor in good health. The material sequenced was CD4+ T cells from blood. This chain joins TRBV6-5 and TRBJ2-7; 8 nucleotides match TRBD1. As DNA, the CDR3 is TGTGCCAGCACAGAACAGGGGGACTACGAGCAGTACTTC. Translation: CASTEQGDYEQYF.